This TCR beta chain appears in the sequencing data of a study of identical twins. Notes on this clonotype: What it binds is unknown.

Study results and limitations: Reduced insertions were recorded for abundant cord blood beta clonotypes, with no such pattern in memory repertoires.

The CDR3 runs to 13 residues. V lost 4 bases and J lost 5, with 9 bases in between. The germline CDR1 and CDR2 sequences are SGHTA and FQGNSA. TCRdb ran MiXCR on the 5' RACE reads and lists one entry per CDR3 protein. Among 600,000 to 850,000 distinct CDR3 sequences, 15% to 20% were seen once, and the ten largest hold less than 15%. These data also featured in a second study, about T cells expressing NK-cell markers. Turning to that study: In sorted CD3+CD56+NKG2C+, CD3+CD56+NKG2C- and CD3+CD56-NKG2C+ T cells, TCR beta repertoires were obtained.

The sequenced material came from PBMCs. The V call is TRBV7-2, the J call TRBJ2-1; D is ambiguous. The receptor's source is a woman aged 18-29 years in good health. CDR3: CASSSSVDNEQFF. CDR3 nucleotide sequence: TGTGCCAGCAGCTCGTCTGTCGACAATGAGCAGTTCTTC.